This T cell receptor (beta chain) emerged from a study of graft-versus-host responses after intestinal transplantation. The CDR3 spans 11 residues. V gave up 0 bases and J gave up 14 bases, with 10 bases separating them. In germline, CDR1 is SGHAT, CDR2 FQNNGV. Profiling relied on immunoSEQ multiplex PCR, and the TCRdb table lists in-frame clones only, not all of them. The sample holds around 110,000 clones, approximately 92% seen once. Concerning this clone: What it binds is not known.

The chain employs TRBV11-2 and TRBJ2-5, with a weak D call TRBD2 (6 bases). Source: unstimulated CD4+ T cells sorted from spleen or lymph node cells, taken before transplant. This TCR derives from a human donor who was the organ donor for an intestinal transplant. CDR3 loop: CASSLEGGLYF. In DNA form, the CDR3 reads TGTGCCAGCAGCTTAGAGGGGGGTTTATACTTC. Full variable domain (rest looked up from reference TRBV11-2 and TRBJ2-5): EAGVAQSPRYKIIEKRQSVAFWCNPISGHATLYWYQQILGQGPKLLIQFQNNGVVDDSQLPKDRFSAERLKGVDSTLKIQPAKLEDSAVYLCASSLEGGLYFGPGTRLLVL.